The sequence of this T cell receptor beta chain was determined in a study of neurological immune-mediated disorders. Time point: longitudinal time-point 2. MiXCR was run by TCRdb on the 5' RACE reads, yielding one entry per CDR3 protein. The profile shows 80,000 to 100,000 distinct CDR3 sequences, over 4.5% of them singletons. This clonotype showed up many times. This CDR3 has 15 amino acids. Germline V gives CDR1 MDHEN, CDR2 SYDVKM. The ends lost 7 bases at V and 7 bases at J; junction bases unmatched: 7. The sequence derives from a woman between 55 and 75 years old with multiple sclerosis. This chain uses TRBV28 with TRBJ2-2, with 12 bases lining up with TRBD2. The source material was PBMCs. The DNA for the CDR3 is TGTGCCAGCACCTCTAGCGGGGGGGCTGGCGGGGAGCTGTTTTTT. This codes for CASTSSGGAGGELFF.